This TCR beta chain is from a study of early T cells in non-severe SARS-CoV-2 infection (dated by TCRdb to the early 2020s). A note on the overall study: Because TCR sequencing was done on bulk RNA from unsorted whole blood, the alpha and beta chains could not be paired.

The paper's findings and limits, for the study overall: Matching against VDJdb was skewed toward anti-spike CD8 responses, likely underestimated virus-specific expansions, and missed private and CD4 specificities.

The sample holds a few counts of this clonotype. The antigen it recognizes is unknown. Nothing much larger sits one base from this clone, and base qualities are not available. Set within a cohort of healthcare workers in London, UK, this nested case-control study involved weekly PCR testing of nasopharyngeal swabs along with blood sampling. Healthcare workers were recruited during the week of the UK lockdown, between 23 and 31 March 2020, and followed weekly for up to about 15 weeks. The library was built by means of 5' RACE. Sequencer: NextSeq 500. The TCR library protocol attached unique molecular identifiers to individual cDNA molecules to correct for sequencing error and PCR bias. Sequencing covered both TCR alpha and beta chains, and within each sample the abundances of alpha and beta sequences were tightly co-correlated. The authors' analysis ran thus. Decombinator V4 was used to perform V gene, J gene and CDR3 annotation of TCR sequences. Expanded TCRs were defined as changing significantly between any two time points under a Poisson model with p below 0.0001. TCR abundances were normalised to the total number of TCRs sequenced per sample and expressed as counts per million. TRAV1-2 paired with TRAJ12, TRAJ20 or TRAJ33 defined MAIT TCRs, while TRAV10 paired with TRAJ18 defined iNKT TCRs. A search of VDJdb, accessed on 1 November 2021, was run for TCRs annotated to CMV, EBV and SARS-CoV-2, with TCRs annotated for multiple antigens excluded. TCRdb handled the public reads itself, with Q25 trimming in fastp and clone calling in MiXCR, and kept productive beta chains. Each CDR3 protein appears once, grouped with its most common genes and DNA. V and J calls and clone size were set by TCRdb, not the authors. Present in this sample are tens of thousands of distinct CDR3 sequences, 9.5% to 13% of which were seen just once. The ten most abundant clones make up approximately 2.6% of the sample.

Ends trimmed: V by 2 bases, J by 1 base; bases unmatched to a gene: 2. The germline V gene sets CDR1 to SGDLS and CDR2 to YYNGEE. The CDR3 covers 15 residues, taking in both the cysteine and the phenylalanine. Of the read, only the CDR3 DNA is kept; its 45 bases are in frame from base 1. The sequence is built from TRBV9 and TRBJ2-5; TRBD2 matches 10 bases in the middle. This sequence originates from an adult who was a healthcare worker with PCR-confirmed SARS-CoV-2 infection or an uninfected control (not recorded which). What was sequenced was whole blood. CDR3 loop: CASSVSSGSQETQYF. The DNA is TGTGCCAGCAGCGTTTCTAGCGGGAGCCAAGAGACCCAGTACTTC.